This is a list of T cell receptor beta chains from one sample in a study of shared clonotypes between healthy human individuals. Method: immunoSEQ multiplex PCR; TCRdb's copy keeps in-frame clones and lacks some. Here the sample spans about 520,000 clones, about 96% being singletons. Sequenced: naive CD4+ T cells sorted from blood. The receptors come from a woman under 40 in good health. The CDR3 runs from the conserved cysteine through the conserved F or W. The order of the fields is D gene, clone size, V gene, CDR3 length, J gene, CDR3 DNA, CDR3 protein. The D gene is left open where the match is weak. Where a row states a size, it is once, few, many or the class of an expanded clone; other rows omit it.

TRBD2	once	TRBV28	14	TRBJ2-1	TGTGCCAGCAGCCCTCCCGGACTAGGCTATGAGCAGTTCTTC	CASSPPGLGYEQFF
-	once	TRBV27	12	TRBJ2-1	TGTGCCAGCAGTTTAAAGGCCAATGAGCAGTTCTTC	CASSLKANEQFF
TRBD2	-	TRBV10-3	16	TRBJ2-1	TGTGCCATCAGTGCGGGAGCGAGCGGGAGGTCTGGTGAGCAGTTCTTC	CAISAGASGRSGEQFF
TRBD1	-	TRBV5-1	16	TRBJ1-1	TGCGCCAGCAGCATAGGACAGGTTCAGGGGAACACTGAAGCTTTCTTT	CASSIGQVQGNTEAFF
TRBD2	-	TRBV7-2	14	TRBJ2-1	TGTGCCAGCAGCTTTTTACTAGCGGGGTATGAGCAGTTCTTC	CASSFLLAGYEQFF
-	-	TRBV19	15	TRBJ2-1	TGTGCCAGTAGTGGCGTCCGGGAACTCTACAATGAGCAGTTCTTC	CASSGVRELYNEQFF
TRBD2	once	TRBV7-6	15	TRBJ2-2	TGTGCCAGCAGCCCCCTTAGCGGGAGCGTCGGGGAGCTGTTTTTT	CASSPLSGSVGELFF
-	-	TRBV5-6	18	TRBJ2-1	TGTGCCAGCAGCCCCACCGGACTTTCTCTGAGCTCCTACAATGAGCAGTTCTTC	CASSPTGLSLSSYNEQFF
TRBD2	-	TRBV7-9	15	TRBJ2-1	TGTGCCAGCAGCTATTCGGGACTAGCGGGAGATGAGCAGTTCTTC	CASSYSGLAGDEQFF
TRBD2	-	TRBV7-2	18	TRBJ2-7	TGTGCCAGCAGCTTAGCGGACCGAGCGGGAGTGGGGCGCTACGAGCAGTACTTC	CASSLADRAGVGRYEQYF
-	-	TRBV2	14	TRBJ2-2	TGTGCCAGCAGTGATTCGAGGTTCACCGGGGAGCTGTTTTTT	CASSDSRFTGELFF
TRBD1	-	TRBV6-5	15	TRBJ1-2	TGTGCCAGCAGTTCCTCCCGGACAGGGGGCCGAGGCTACACCTTC	CASSSSRTGGRGYTF
-	-	TRBV4-1	16	TRBJ2-1	TGCGCCAGCAGCCAAGGTATCGGGACTCCACACAATGAGCAGTTCTTC	CASSQGIGTPHNEQFF
-	-	TRBV11-1	15	TRBJ1-5	TGTGCCAGCAGCTTAACCCCAACAAATTGTCAGCCCCAGCATTTT	CASSLTPTNCQPQHF
TRBD1	-	TRBV28	19	TRBJ2-4	TGTGCCAGCAGTTTAATCGGGACAGGACAGAGCCTAGCCAAAAACATTCAGTACTTC	CASSLIGTGQSLAKNIQYF
-	-	TRBV25-1	14	TRBJ1-3	TGTGCCAGCAGTGAATCTACAGGGTTAAACACCATATATTTT	CASSESTGLNTIYF
-	-	TRBV9	14	TRBJ1-1	TGTGCCAGCAGCGGACAGTTTTTGGGCACTGAAGCTTTCTTT	CASSGQFLGTEAFF
TRBD1	-	TRBV11-2	15	TRBJ1-1	TGTGCCAGCAGCGTTCTCAGGGGGATGAACACTGAAGCTTTCTTT	CASSVLRGMNTEAFF
-	-	TRBV28	15	TRBJ2-2	TGTGCCAGCAGTCCCCCTGGCAGGGCTTTCGGGGAGCTGTTTTTT	CASSPPGRAFGELFF
-	-	TRBV29-1	14	TRBJ1-1	TGCAGCGTTGAATTGAAGCTGGGGGGAGTCGAAGCTTTCTTT	CSVELKLGGVEAFF
-	-	TRBV14	16	TRBJ2-1	TGTGCCAGCAGCCAAAAGCGACTCCCCTCCTACAATGAGCAGTTCTTC	CASSQKRLPSYNEQFF
-	-	TRBV2	14	TRBJ1-5	TGTGCCAGCAGCCGGAGACAGGAAGGACAGCCCCAGCATTTT	CASSRRQEGQPQHF
-	-	TRBV11-2	14	TRBJ2-7	TGTGCCAGCAGCTCCGGAGCAGGGTCCCGCGAGCAGTACTTC	CASSSGAGSREQYF
TRBD2	once	TRBV7-9	15	TRBJ2-1	TGTGCCAGCAGCTTAGACGAGCGGGAGGGCCTTGAGCAGTTCTTC	CASSLDEREGLEQFF
-	-	TRBV6-1	13	TRBJ1-1	TGTGCCAGCAGTGATCAACGGGACACTGAAGCTTTCTTT	CASSDQRDTEAFF
-	once	TRBV28	12	TRBJ2-5	TGTGCCAGCAGACAGGGCCTCGAGACCCAGTACTTC	CASRQGLETQYF
TRBD1	once	TRBV2	15	TRBJ2-7	TGTGCCAGCAGAGTTGACAGGGCCCTCTCCTACGAGCAGTACTTC	CASRVDRALSYEQYF
-	-	TRBV11-2	16	TRBJ2-3	TGTGCCAGCAGCTTAGATCTGGACACAAGCACAGATACGCAGTATTTT	CASSLDLDTSTDTQYF
-	-	TRBV14	16	TRBJ2-1	TGTGCCAGCAGCCAAGATGGATGGCGAAGCGGGAATGAGCAGTTCTTC	CASSQDGWRSGNEQFF